This TCR beta chain stems from a study of beta chain features in type 1 diabetes. The entirety of the isolated RNA underwent reverse transcription, so expressed TCRB transcripts were sequenced. Clones were sequenced by immunoSEQ multiplex PCR, and TCRdb holds only the in-frame ones, with some missing. The sample has some 330,000 clones; 11% are singletons. The trim removed 3 bases at V and 7 bases at J, leaving 10 bases unmatched. CDR1 and CDR2 from the germline V gene are MNHEY and SMNVEV (reference sequence). The CDR3 runs to 15 residues. The receptor was derived from a woman in her 30s in good health. V gene TRBV27 combines with J gene TRBJ2-7; 9 bases match TRBD2. Sequenced input: naive CD4+ T cells from blood. As DNA, the CDR3 is TGTGCCAGCAGTTTTGAGGCTAGCGGGAATGGGGAGCAGTACTTC. As protein: CASSFEASGNGEQYF.